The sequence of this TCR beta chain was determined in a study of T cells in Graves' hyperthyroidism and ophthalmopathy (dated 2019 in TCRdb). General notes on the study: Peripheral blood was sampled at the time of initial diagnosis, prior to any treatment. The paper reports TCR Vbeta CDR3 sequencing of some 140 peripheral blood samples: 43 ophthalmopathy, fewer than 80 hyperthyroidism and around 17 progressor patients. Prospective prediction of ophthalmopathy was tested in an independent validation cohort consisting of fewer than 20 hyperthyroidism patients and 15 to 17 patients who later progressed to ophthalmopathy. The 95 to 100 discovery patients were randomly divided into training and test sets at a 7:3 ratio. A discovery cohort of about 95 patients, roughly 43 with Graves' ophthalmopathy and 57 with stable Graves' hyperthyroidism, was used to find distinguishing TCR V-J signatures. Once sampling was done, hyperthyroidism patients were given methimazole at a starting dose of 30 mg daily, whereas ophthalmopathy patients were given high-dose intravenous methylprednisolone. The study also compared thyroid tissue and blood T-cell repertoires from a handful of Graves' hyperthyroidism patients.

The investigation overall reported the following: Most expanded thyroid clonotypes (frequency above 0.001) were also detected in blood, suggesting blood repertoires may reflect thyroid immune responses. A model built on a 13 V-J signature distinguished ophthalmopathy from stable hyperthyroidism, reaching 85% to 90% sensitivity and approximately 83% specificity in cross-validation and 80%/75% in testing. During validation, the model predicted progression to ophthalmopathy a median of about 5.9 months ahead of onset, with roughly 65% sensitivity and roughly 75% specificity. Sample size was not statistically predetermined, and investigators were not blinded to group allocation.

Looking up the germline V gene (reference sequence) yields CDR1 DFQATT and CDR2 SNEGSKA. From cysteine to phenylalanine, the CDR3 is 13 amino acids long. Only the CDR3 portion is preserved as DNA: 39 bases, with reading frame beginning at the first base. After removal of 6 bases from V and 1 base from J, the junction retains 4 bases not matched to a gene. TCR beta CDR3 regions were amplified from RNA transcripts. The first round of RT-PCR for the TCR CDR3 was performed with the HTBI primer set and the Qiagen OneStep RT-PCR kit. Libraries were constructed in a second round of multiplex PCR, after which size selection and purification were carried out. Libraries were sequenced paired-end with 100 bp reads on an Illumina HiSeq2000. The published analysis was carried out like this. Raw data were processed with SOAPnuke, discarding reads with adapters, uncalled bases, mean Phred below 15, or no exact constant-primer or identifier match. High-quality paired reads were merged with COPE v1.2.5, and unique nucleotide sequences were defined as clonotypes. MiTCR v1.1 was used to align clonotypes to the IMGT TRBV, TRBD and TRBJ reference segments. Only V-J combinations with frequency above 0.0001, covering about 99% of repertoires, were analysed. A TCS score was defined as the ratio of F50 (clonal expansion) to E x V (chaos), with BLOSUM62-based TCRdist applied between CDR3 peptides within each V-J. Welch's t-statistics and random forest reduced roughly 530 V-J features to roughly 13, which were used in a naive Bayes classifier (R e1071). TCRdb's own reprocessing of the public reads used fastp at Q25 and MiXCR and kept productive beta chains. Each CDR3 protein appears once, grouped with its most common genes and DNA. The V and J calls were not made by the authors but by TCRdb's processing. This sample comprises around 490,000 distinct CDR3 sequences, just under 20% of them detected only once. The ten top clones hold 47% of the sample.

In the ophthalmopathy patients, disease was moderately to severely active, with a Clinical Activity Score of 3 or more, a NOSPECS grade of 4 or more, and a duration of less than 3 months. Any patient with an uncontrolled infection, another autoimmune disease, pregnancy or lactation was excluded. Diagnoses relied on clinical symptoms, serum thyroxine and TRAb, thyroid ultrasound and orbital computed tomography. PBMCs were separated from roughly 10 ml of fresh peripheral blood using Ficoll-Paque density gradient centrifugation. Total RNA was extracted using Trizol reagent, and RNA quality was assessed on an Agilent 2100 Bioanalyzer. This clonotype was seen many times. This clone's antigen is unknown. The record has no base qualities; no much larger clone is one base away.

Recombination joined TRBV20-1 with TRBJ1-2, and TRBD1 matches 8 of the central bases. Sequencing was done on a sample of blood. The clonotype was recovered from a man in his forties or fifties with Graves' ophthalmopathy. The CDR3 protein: CSARTGYNYGYTF. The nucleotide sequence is TGCAGTGCCAGGACAGGGTATAACTATGGCTACACCTTC.